This T cell receptor (beta chain) stems from a study of OX40 agonist ivuxolimab in advanced cancers. Study background: Ivuxolimab, which is an agonistic anti-OX40 (CD134) antibody, was administered to the patients. Of the patients, three showed partial responses, one with hepatocellular carcinoma and two with cutaneous melanoma. Study conclusions and caveats: In the 0.1 to 3.0 mg/kg range, CD4+ and CD8+ blood T cells had expanded clonally by week 6.

This CDR3 is built from 14 residues. CDR1 and CDR2 (germline): SGDLS, YYNGEE. With 3 bases clipped from V and 4 bases from J, the junction kept 4 bases outside the gene matches. Note on this clone: The target antigen is unknown.

Assay used: immunoSEQ multiplex PCR; TCRdb lists only in-frame clones, some missing. The sample contains around 62,000 clones, around 80% of which appear only once. The TCR was taken from an adult with an advanced solid tumor such as melanoma, head and neck, liver or kidney cancer. The source material was CD4+ or CD8+ T cells sorted from blood, sampled in a trial of the OX40 agonist ivuxolimab. The J gene is TRBJ1-5, the V gene TRBV9; TRBD1 matches at 7 bases. Here the CDR3 DNA reads TGTGCCAGCAGCGCCGGGACAGCGAATCAGCCCCAGCATTTT. Protein: CASSAGTANQPQHF.